The subject of this entry is one T cell receptor (beta chain). This clonotype came up many times. What this receptor recognizes is not known. Base-call qualities are not available, and no considerably larger clone is one nucleotide away. The CDR3 goes from the cysteine to the phenylalanine over 17 residues. Just CDR3 DNA is preserved here, 51 bases in frame from base 1. Here V drops 0 bases and J drops 0 bases, and the junction holds 8 bases not matched to any gene. For CDR1 and CDR2, the germline V gene (reference sequence) lists DFQATT and SNEGSKA. Stable Graves' hyperthyroidism was defined as the absence of progression to ophthalmopathy over 18 months of follow-up. Hyperthyroidism patients were newly diagnosed, with disease duration under 2 months, and aged 18 to 65 years. Any patient with an uncontrolled infection, another autoimmune disease, pregnancy or lactation was excluded. Diagnoses were based on clinical symptoms, serum thyroxine and TRAb, thyroid ultrasound and orbital computed tomography. PBMCs were isolated from about 10 ml of fresh peripheral blood by Ficoll-Paque density gradient centrifugation. Trizol reagent was used to extract total RNA, and RNA quality was then checked on an Agilent 2100 Bioanalyzer.

These data come from a study of T cells in Graves' hyperthyroidism and ophthalmopathy (dated by TCRdb to between 2017 and 2020). Regarding the study in general: Peripheral blood was collected at initial diagnosis, before any treatment. TCR V-J signatures able to tell the groups apart were searched for in a discovery cohort of 95 or so patients, of whom over 40 had Graves' ophthalmopathy and some 60 had stable Graves' hyperthyroidism. Prospective prediction of ophthalmopathy was tested in an independent validation cohort consisting of 18 to 20 hyperthyroidism patients and more than 15 patients who later progressed to ophthalmopathy. The roughly 100 discovery patients were divided at random into training and test sets in a 7:3 ratio. The study also compared thyroid tissue and blood T-cell repertoires from about 6 Graves' hyperthyroidism patients. Once sampling was done, hyperthyroidism patients were given methimazole at a starting dose of 30 mg daily, whereas ophthalmopathy patients were given high-dose intravenous methylprednisolone. The paper reports TCR Vbeta CDR3 sequencing of 140 or so peripheral blood samples: over 40 ophthalmopathy, fewer than 80 hyperthyroidism and around 17 progressor patients. The full study reports these points: Most expanded thyroid clonotypes (frequency above 0.001) were also detected in blood, suggesting blood repertoires may reflect thyroid immune responses. In validation, the model predicted progression to ophthalmopathy with around 71% sensitivity and approximately 78% specificity, a median of about 6.7 months before onset. No statistical method was used to set the sample size in advance, and investigators knew the group allocation. Ophthalmopathy was separated from stable hyperthyroidism by a 13 V-J signature model, with around 90% sensitivity and about 81% specificity obtained in cross-validation and 80%/75% obtained in testing.

TCR beta CDR3 regions were amplified from RNA transcripts. The TCR CDR3 was subjected to a first round of RT-PCR using the HTBI primer set and the Qiagen OneStep RT-PCR kit. A second multiplex PCR round built the libraries, followed by size selection and purification. Libraries were sequenced paired-end with 100 bp reads on an Illumina HiSeq2000. Regarding the original processing steps: Raw data were processed with SOAPnuke, discarding reads with adapters, uncalled bases, mean Phred below 15, or no exact constant-primer or identifier match. COPE v1.2.5 was used to merge high-quality paired reads, and clonotypes were defined as unique nucleotide sequences. Clonotypes were aligned to IMGT TRBV, TRBD and TRBJ reference segments using MiTCR v1.1. The analysis was restricted to V-J combinations with a frequency above 0.0001, which together covered roughly 99% of the repertoires. A TCS score was defined as the ratio of F50 (clonal expansion) to E x V (chaos), with BLOSUM62-based TCRdist applied between CDR3 peptides within each V-J. Welch's t-statistics and random forest reduced 500 to 550 V-J features to 13, which were used in a naive Bayes classifier (R e1071). Using fastp at Q25 and MiXCR, TCRdb reprocessed the public reads and kept productive beta chains. Here each entry gathers all rows of one CDR3 protein and keeps the most common genes and DNA. These V and J calls derive from TCRdb rather than the authors' analysis. This sample holds approximately 400,000 distinct CDR3 sequences; more than 13% were observed only once. Together, the top ten hold 32% of the sample.

Sequenced: blood. Here the chain combines TRBV20-1 and TRBJ1-1; 9 of the junction bases match TRBD1. The source of this sequence is a woman in her twenties or thirties with Graves' hyperthyroidism. The DNA reads TGCAGTGCTAGAGAACGTCCCGGGACAGGGCTGAACACTGAAGCTTTCTTT. This yields the protein CSARERPGTGLNTEAFF.